This T cell receptor beta chain came from a study of blood T cell repertoires in COVID-19. About the study: Acute and convalescent COVID-19 specimens originated in the United States, Italy and Spain.

Authors' processing steps: The authors estimated nucleated cell counts from reference gene primer amplification. Here immunoSEQ multiplex PCR was the method, and the copy in TCRdb shows in-frame clones only, minus some. Clone size and the V and J calls come from that table; the DNA yielded D and trimming. The sample holds about 310,000 clones, 85% to 90% seen once. Germline V gene lookup returns CDR1 KGHSH and CDR2 LQKENI. Trimming took off 2 bases at V and 0 bases at J, with 8 bases between the two ends. The CDR3 sequence is 16 residues long. Self-reported history from a screening survey and questionnaire set each donor's cohort. Recovered status applied to Cohort 3 donors who had two consecutive negative PCRs. It also applied to those with clearance or with symptom resolution.

This sequence originates from a woman under 40 who had recovered from COVID-19. The sequenced sample consisted of PBMCs or T cells enriched from blood (not recorded which). The V gene is TRBV18, the J gene TRBJ2-6; possibly TRBD1 for D (5 bases). DNA for the CDR3: TGTGCCAGCTCACCAATGGGGCTCTCTGGGGCCAACGTCCTGACTTTC. It translates to CASSPMGLSGANVLTF. Full variable domain (outside the CDR3, taken from reference TRBV18 and TRBJ2-6): NAGVMQNPRHLVRRRGQEARLRCSPMKGHSHVYWYRQLPEEGLKFMVYLQKENIIDESGMPKERFSAEFPKEGPSILRIQQVVRGDSAAYFCASSPMGLSGANVLTFGAGSRLTVL.